Listed below are T cell receptor beta chains from one sample, sequenced in a study of human T cells and chemical hapten exposure. Each CDR3 protein is one row after TCRdb ran MiXCR on the RACE reads. The sample yields fewer than 100,000 distinct CDR3 sequences, roughly 11% seen once. The sequenced sample was whole blood, obtained in connection with sensitization to the hapten diphenylcyclopropenone (DPC). The receptors were gathered from a woman under 40 with alopecia areata. Some clones in this sample may be carry-over from other donors' samples. CDR3s include the opening cysteine and the closing phenylalanine or tryptophan. The D gene is left open where the match is weak. Expanded clones are given a class, and other clones once, few, many or no size at all.

CDR3 DNA: TGTGCCAGCAGCCCGGACACTAACTATGGCTACACCTTC; CDR3 protein: CASSPDTNYGYTF; clone size: many; V gene: TRBV28; CDR3 length: 13; D gene: -; J gene: TRBJ1-2
CDR3 DNA: TGTGCCAGCAGTTTATGGGGTAGCAATCAGCCCCAGCATTTT; CDR3 protein: CASSLWGSNQPQHF; clone size: few; V gene: TRBV12-3/TRBV12-4; CDR3 length: 14; D gene: -; J gene: TRBJ1-5
CDR3 DNA: TGTGCCAGCAGTTACTCCGGGTTCACTGAAGCTTTCTTT; CDR3 protein: CASSYSGFTEAFF; clone size: many; V gene: TRBV6-6; CDR3 length: 13; D gene: -; J gene: TRBJ1-1
CDR3 DNA: TGCGCCAGCAGCTTGCGGGGGAAATACGAGCAGTACTTC; CDR3 protein: CASSLRGKYEQYF; clone size: -; V gene: TRBV5-1; CDR3 length: 13; D gene: -; J gene: TRBJ2-7
CDR3 DNA: TGTGCCAGCAGTTTATTAAGAGAGCAGTACTTC; CDR3 protein: CASSLLREQYF; clone size: -; V gene: TRBV28; CDR3 length: 11; D gene: -; J gene: TRBJ2-7
CDR3 DNA: TGTGCCAGCAGTTTAATTTCAGCGGGCTCCTACAATGAGCAGTTCTTC; CDR3 protein: CASSLISAGSYNEQFF; clone size: many; V gene: TRBV7-2; CDR3 length: 16; D gene: -; J gene: TRBJ2-1
CDR3 DNA: TGTGCCAGCAGCCCTAGCGGGGGGCCCCTTGGGGCCAACGTCCTGACTTTC; CDR3 protein: CASSPSGGPLGANVLTF; clone size: many; V gene: TRBV7-9; CDR3 length: 17; D gene: TRBD2; J gene: TRBJ2-6
CDR3 DNA: TGTGCCAGCAGTTATGCGGGGTGGAACACTGAAGCTTTCTTT; CDR3 protein: CASSYAGWNTEAFF; clone size: many; V gene: TRBV6-2/TRBV6-3; CDR3 length: 14; D gene: -; J gene: TRBJ1-1
CDR3 DNA: TGCGCCAGCAGCCAAGGGGACAGAAGCTCTGGGGCCAACGTCCTGACTTTC; CDR3 protein: CASSQGDRSSGANVLTF; clone size: -; V gene: TRBV4-3; CDR3 length: 17; D gene: TRBD1; J gene: TRBJ2-6
CDR3 DNA: TGTGCCAGCAAAGGCTACAATGAGCAGTTCTTC; CDR3 protein: CASKGYNEQFF; clone size: many; V gene: TRBV2; CDR3 length: 11; D gene: -; J gene: TRBJ2-1
CDR3 DNA: TGTGCCAGCAGTTCGGGGGGCCCCTACGAGCAGTACTTC; CDR3 protein: CASSSGGPYEQYF; clone size: many; V gene: TRBV27; CDR3 length: 13; D gene: -; J gene: TRBJ2-7
CDR3 DNA: TGTGCCAGCAGCTTACTGGAAGGAGCAGGAGGCGATGAGCAGTTCTTC; CDR3 protein: CASSLLEGAGGDEQFF; clone size: few; V gene: TRBV7-9; CDR3 length: 16; D gene: -; J gene: TRBJ2-1
CDR3 DNA: TGTGCCACCAGTAGAACAGGGGGACCCTACAATGAGCAGTTCTTC; CDR3 protein: CATSRTGGPYNEQFF; clone size: many; V gene: TRBV24-1; CDR3 length: 15; D gene: TRBD1; J gene: TRBJ2-1
CDR3 DNA: TGTGCCACACGAGTACAAGAGACCCAGTACTTC; CDR3 protein: CATRVQETQYF; clone size: few; V gene: TRBV10-3; CDR3 length: 11; D gene: -; J gene: TRBJ2-5
CDR3 DNA: TGTGCCAGCAGCCAGGGGGTCAACAATGAGCAGTTCTTC; CDR3 protein: CASSQGVNNEQFF; clone size: few; V gene: TRBV14; CDR3 length: 13; D gene: -; J gene: TRBJ2-1
CDR3 DNA: TGTGCCAGCAGTTTCGGGGGGTATGGCTACACCTTC; CDR3 protein: CASSFGGYGYTF; clone size: many; V gene: TRBV28; CDR3 length: 12; D gene: -; J gene: TRBJ1-2
CDR3 DNA: TGTGCCAGCGGCCAAATACAGGGCTACCAGCCCCAGCATTTT; CDR3 protein: CASGQIQGYQPQHF; clone size: few; V gene: TRBV28; CDR3 length: 14; D gene: -; J gene: TRBJ1-5